This T cell receptor beta chain originates from a study of cytomegalovirus exposure and HLA in healthy donors. Details on this clone: Its cognate antigen is unknown.

General study points: For most TCR beta V segments, an earlier analysis put the productive rate at about 90% or about 30% of the time.

The V end was cut by 0 bases, the J end by 8 bases, with 21 bases between. Germline V lookup: CDR1 SGDLS, CDR2 YYNGEE. This CDR3 is built from 17 residues. The primer mix had 60 Vbeta and 13 Jbeta primers. Here immunoSEQ multiplex PCR was the method, and the copy in TCRdb shows in-frame clones only, minus some. The profile shows 130,000 or so clones, 76% of them singletons. This TCR was recovered from a female donor in good health and CMV-seropositive. The chain has TRBV9 and TRBJ2-1; the D gene is possibly TRBD2 (5 bases). Input material: PBMCs. CDR3: CASSVVDGWESGDEQFF. In DNA form, the CDR3 reads TGTGCCAGCAGCGTAGTGGATGGGTGGGAGAGTGGGGATGAGCAGTTCTTC.